Following are 25 T cell receptor beta chains from one sample sequenced in a study of T cell repertoires in cytomegalovirus infection. TCRdb called the reads again in MiXCR, with one record for every CDR3 protein. The repertoire holds 450,000 to 650,000 distinct CDR3 sequences, with about 26% as singletons. Sample: PBMCs. The receptors stem from a human donor in good health (CMV status not recorded). Some clones in this sample may be carry-over from other donors' samples.

In regard to this clonotype: At one end, the junction sequence differs from germline, possibly due to a read error. The V gene is TRBV6-2 or TRBV6-3, the J gene TRBJ2-1; maybe TRBD2 (6 bases). Germline CDR1 and CDR2: MNHEY and SVGEGT. This CDR3 has 12 amino acids. In DNA form, the CDR3 reads TGTGCCAGCAGATACTTCGGGGGTAGCCGATTCTTC. Translation gives CASRYFGGSRFF.

This clonotype has a handful of counts. The V and J genes are TRBV10-3 and TRBJ2-7; D uncertain. The CDR3 is 13 amino acids. From germline, CDR1 is ENHRY and CDR2 SYGVKD. V was cut by 4 bases and J by 3 bases, with 10 bases left in between. Written as DNA, the CDR3 is TGTGCCATCAGTGGAGAGTACGGCTACGAGCAGTACGTC. It specifies CAISGEYGYEQYV.

The chain combines TRBV10-3 with TRBJ2-7; TRBD1 agrees at 8 bases. Germline CDR1 reads ENHRY; CDR2 reads SYGVKD. This CDR3 has 15 amino acids. V lost 5 bases to trimming and J lost 3 bases; unmatched junction nucleotides: 9. The CDR3 spells CAISPTDRGDYEQYF. As DNA, the CDR3 is TGTGCCATCAGTCCCACCGACAGGGGCGACTACGAGCAGTACTTC.

V and J are TRBV2 and TRBJ2-1; D may be TRBD1 (6 bases). The CDR3 consists of 14 residues. V lost 6 bases and J lost 6, with 15 bases in between. Germline assignment: CDR1 SNHLY and CDR2 FYNNEI. The CDR3 nucleotides are TGTGCCAGCAGCCGGACAGAGCGTTCCAATGAGCAGTTCTTC. It yields the protein CASSRTERSNEQFF. Complete variable domain (other parts from reference TRBV2 and TRBJ2-1): EPEVTQTPSHQVTQMGQEVILRCVPISNHLYFYWYRQILGQKVEFLVSFYNNEISEKSEIFDDQFSVERPDGSNFTLKIRSTKLEDSAMYFCASSRTERSNEQFFGPGTRLTVL.

This clonotype has a handful of counts. The V and J genes are TRBV20-1 and TRBJ1-1; D not resolved. In germline, CDR1 is DFQATT, CDR2 SNEGSKA (reference sequence). V lost 6 bases and J 0 bases, leaving 8 bases between the germline ends. The CDR3 has 12 residues. The CDR3 region is CSAPTLNTEAFF. DNA of the CDR3: TGCAGTGCGCCCACACTGAACACTGAAGCTTTCTTT.

The genes are TRBV19 and TRBJ1-2; 8 bases align to TRBD1. Germline values: CDR1 LNHDA, CDR2 SQIVND (reference sequence). After removal of 3 bases from V and 5 bases from J, the junction contained 11 bases not matched to a gene. This CDR3 is 16 amino acids long. CDR3 sequence: CASSIGQGVGGYGYTF. CDR3 DNA: TGTGCCAGTAGTATTGGACAGGGCGTCGGTGGGTATGGCTACACCTTC.

V usage is TRBV7-2 and J usage is TRBJ1-1; 7 bases match TRBD1. V shed 3 bases, J shed 4 bases, and the junction held 5 bases outside the gene matches. The germline gives CDR1 SGHTA, CDR2 FQGNSA. The CDR3 totals 14 residues. CDR3: CASSFQGVGTEAFF. CDR3 in DNA: TGTGCCAGCAGCTTTCAGGGGGTGGGCACTGAAGCTTTCTTT.

The sample holds a few counts of this clonotype. CDR3 nucleotides: TGTGCCAGCAGTTATTATATGGGCACTGAAGCTTTCTTT. The encoded protein is CASSYYMGTEAFF. The rearrangement uses TRBV6-6 and TRBJ1-1; no clear D. The CDR3 consists of 13 residues. V dropped 3 bases and J dropped 4 bases, with 9 bases sitting between them. CDR1 and CDR2 from the germline V gene are MNHNY and SVGAGI (reference sequence).

The table lists this clonotype with a few counts. The chain joins TRBV11-3 to TRBJ2-5; unclear D gene. CDR1 is SGHNT and CDR2 is YENEEA in the germline V gene. CDR3 length: 16 amino acids. V was cut by 0 bases and J by 2 bases, with 13 bases left in between. CDR3 DNA: TGTGCCAGCAGCTTAGATTCGAACTATCTACAAGAGACCCAGTACTTC. Its protein is CASSLDSNYLQETQYF.

This clonotype was observed a handful of times. The genes are TRBV7-2 and TRBJ2-7; no clear D gene. Trimming removed 5 bases from V and 7 bases from J, with 12 bases in between. Germline values: CDR1 SGHTA, CDR2 FQGNSA. This CDR3 contains 12 residues. The CDR3 nucleotides read TGTGCCAGCAGCCTCCCTTTTAGGGAGCAGTACTTC. It yields the protein CASSLPFREQYF.

The chain joins TRBV20-1 to TRBJ2-3, with a tentative D call TRBD2 (5 bases). The ends were cut back, 7 bases at V and 5 bases at J, with 7 bases in the middle. Germline CDR1 reads DFQATT; CDR2 reads SNEGSKA (reference sequence). The CDR3 runs 10 residues. The CDR3 nucleotides read TGCAGTGTAGGAGGAGATACGCAGTATTTT. Protein sequence: CSVGGDTQYF.

This rearrangement joins TRBV15 to TRBJ1-5; D remains unclear. Trimming took 1 base from V and 6 from J, leaving 10 bases between them. The germline V gene has CDR1 LNHNV and CDR2 YYDKDF (reference sequence). CDR3 size: 14 residues. CDR3 sequence (DNA): TGTGCCACCAGCAGAGGACACGAGATTCAGCCCCAGCATTTT. Its protein product is CATSRGHEIQPQHF.

This clonotype came up a few times. The chain carries TRBV7-6 and TRBJ1-2, with D possibly matching TRBD1 (6 bases). The ends were cut back, 6 bases at V and 5 bases at J, with 13 bases in the middle. The V gene's germline CDR1 is SGHVS and CDR2 FNYEAQ. The CDR3 loop spans 13 amino acids. The CDR3 here is CASRANRDYGYTF. The CDR3 DNA is TGTGCCAGCAGGGCAAACAGGGATTATGGCTACACCTTC. Together with reference TRBV7-6 and TRBJ1-2, the CDR3 gives the full variable domain: GAGVSQSPRYKVTKRGQDVALRCDPISGHVSLYWYRQALGQGPEFLTYFNYEAQQDKSGLPNDRFSAERPEGSISTLTIQRTEQRDSAMYRCASRANRDYGYTFGSGTRLTVV.

This clonotype has at least ten counts. J is TRBJ2-3 and V is TRBV7-8; 7 nucleotides line up with TRBD2. CDR1 SGHVS and CDR2 FQNEAQ come from the germline V gene. The CDR3 totals 15 residues. The V segment lost 4 bases and the J segment 2 bases; nucleotides outside the gene matches: 6. The CDR3 region has the DNA TGTGCCAGCAGCTGGTCTAGCGGTTACACAGATACGCAGTATTTT. This codes for CASSWSSGYTDTQYF.

Relative to its sample, this clonotype is medium-sized. The CDR3: CASTTRGAYNEQFF. The CDR3 nucleotides are TGTGCCAGCACCACTAGGGGGGCCTACAATGAGCAGTTCTTC. The genes are TRBV7-8 and TRBJ2-1; perhaps D is TRBD1 or TRBD2 (6 bases each). Germline assignment: CDR1 SGHVS and CDR2 FQNEAQ. Trimming shortened V by 7 bases and J by 2 bases, and 12 bases separated the two germline ends. CDR3 length: 14 amino acids.

The genes are TRBV5-6 and TRBJ2-1, with a tentative D call TRBD1 (6 bases). This CDR3 comprises 15 residues. The ends were cut back, 4 bases at V and 4 bases at J, with 15 bases in the middle. Germline loops: CDR1 SGHDT, CDR2 YYEEEE. The CDR3 here is CASSVGTNFYNEQFF. In DNA, the CDR3 is TGTGCCAGCAGCGTCGGGACAAACTTTTACAATGAGCAGTTCTTC. The variable domain in full, with the rest retrieved from reference TRBV5-6 and TRBJ2-1, is DAGVTQSPTHLIKTRGQQVTLRCSPKSGHDTVSWYQQALGQGPQFIFQYYEEEERQRGNFPDRFSGHQFPNYSSELNVNALLLGDSALYLCASSVGTNFYNEQFFGPGTRLTVL.

The gene calls are TRBV20-1 and TRBJ2-7; 7 nucleotides align to TRBD1. CDR1 and CDR2 (germline): DFQATT, SNEGSKA (reference sequence). The CDR3 loop spans 12 amino acids. Trimming removed 8 bases from V and 2 bases from J; junction bases left unmatched: 6. As DNA, the CDR3 is TGCAGTTCAGGGCAGGGGGCCTACGAGCAGTACTTC. Its protein product is CSSGQGAYEQYF.

The V call is TRBV7-9, the J call TRBJ2-3, with 14 bases fitting TRBD2. The CDR3 sequence is 18 residues long. The germline V gene has CDR1 SEHNR and CDR2 FQNEAQ (reference sequence). With V trimmed by 9 bases and J by 6 bases, 17 bases remained unmatched. The CDR3 sequence is CARQPVPGTSGRTDTQYF. For the CDR3, the DNA is TGTGCCAGACAGCCCGTCCCCGGGACTAGCGGGAGAACTGATACGCAGTATTTT.

This clonotype has a handful of counts. V is TRBV7-9 and J is TRBJ1-5; D perhaps matches TRBD1 (6 bases). The germline CDR1 and CDR2 sequences are SEHNR and FQNEAQ (reference sequence). The CDR3 spans 20 residues. The V end lost 2 bases, the J end lost 0 bases, and 23 bases lay between the germline ends. The CDR3 region has the DNA TGTGCCAGCAGCTTATATCCCCGGCCGAAGGGGGTATATAGCAATCAGCCCCAGCATTTT. It codes for CASSLYPRPKGVYSNQPQHF.

V and J are TRBV10-3 and TRBJ1-2; a possible D gene is TRBD1 (5 bases). Between the trimmed V and J ends, which lost 3 bases and 6 bases, there was a span of 17 bases. This CDR3 has 15 residues. Germline loops: CDR1 ENHRY, CDR2 SYGVKD. CDR3 protein: CAISDTRTGRNGYTF. For the CDR3, the DNA is TGTGCCATCAGTGATACGCGAACGGGACGTAATGGCTACACCTTC.

This clonotype was detected a few times. The chain joins TRBV5-4 to TRBJ1-2; TRBD1 agrees at 7 bases. The V segment lost 6 bases and the J segment 8 bases; nucleotides outside the gene matches: 10. The CDR3 consists of 13 residues. The germline CDR1 and CDR2 sequences are SGHNT and YYREEE (reference sequence). In DNA, the CDR3 is TGTGCCAGCACGGAAATAGGGACAGACGGCTACACCTTC. This translates into CASTEIGTDGYTF.

The chain uses TRBV3-1 and TRBJ2-5; the match to TRBD2 covers 11 bases. The CDR3 covers 17 residues. V trimming: 4 bases; J trimming: 3 bases; junction bases outside the gene matches: 10. Germline CDR1 is LGHDT and CDR2 is YNNKEL (reference sequence). The CDR3 bases are TGTGCCAGCAGCCGCGGAAGACAGGGACTAGCGGAAGAGACCCAGTACTTC. Its translation is CASSRGRQGLAEETQYF.

The genes are TRBV11-2 and TRBJ2-5; 10 bases agree with TRBD2. Germline lookup yields CDR1 SGHAT and CDR2 FQNNGV. The CDR3 loop spans 16 amino acids. Losses at the gene ends were 1 base for V and 5 bases for J; bases not matched to a gene: 7. The CDR3 loop reads CASSLGAGGYTETQYF. For the CDR3, the DNA is TGTGCCAGCAGCTTAGGAGCGGGAGGGTATACGGAGACCCAGTACTTC. The whole variable domain, remainder taken from reference TRBV11-2 and TRBJ2-5, is EAGVAQSPRYKIIEKRQSVAFWCNPISGHATLYWYQQILGQGPKLLIQFQNNGVVDDSQLPKDRFSAERLKGVDSTLKIQPAKLEDSAVYLCASSLGAGGYTETQYFGPGTRLLVL.

The chain employs TRBV28 and TRBJ1-4, with D perhaps matching TRBD1 (5 bases). This CDR3 comprises 14 residues. Germline V gene lookup returns CDR1 MDHEN and CDR2 SYDVKM. Trimming cost V 2 bases and J 12 bases, with 16 bases left between them. CDR3 loop: CASSLRDRPNELFF. CDR3 in DNA: TGTGCCAGCAGTTTACGGGACCGCCCGAACGAACTGTTTTTT.

This clonotype has a single count. The V call is TRBV4-3, the J call TRBJ2-7, with a possible D match to TRBD2 (5 bases). Deletions cut 3 bases from V and 1 base from J, with 7 bases between. CDR1 is LGHNA and CDR2 is YSLEER in the germline V gene. The CDR3 totals 13 residues. The CDR3 is CASSHGESYEQYF. Here the CDR3 DNA reads TGCGCCAGCAGCCATGGGGAGTCCTACGAGCAGTACTTC.